The rows below give T cell receptor beta chains drawn from one sample of a study of cytomegalovirus exposure and HLA in healthy donors. Measured with immunoSEQ multiplex PCR; TCRdb has only the in-frame clones, and not every one. Among 200,000 to 250,000 clones listed, 65% to 80% were seen once. Material: PBMCs. The receptors derive from a man between 45 and 60 years old in good health and CMV-seronegative. Each CDR3 is given with its conserved first and last residue. Fields, in order: J gene, V gene, clone size, CDR3 protein. Clone size is given for some rows only: seen once, a few or many times, or a class if the clone is expanded.

>TRBJ2-2|TRBV2|-
CASSTSGNTGELFF
>TRBJ1-4|TRBV27|-
CASRQDRTNEKLFF
>TRBJ2-2|TRBV6-1|-
CASSRSRNTGELFF
>TRBJ2-2|TRBV4-2|-
CASSPGLAGSGVNTGELFF
>TRBJ1-1|TRBV11-1|few
CASSDLTGGAEAFF
>TRBJ2-7|TRBV6-5|-
CASSSKGQGAYEQYF
>TRBJ2-7|TRBV28|-
CASSLWTSPSYEQYF
>TRBJ1-2|TRBV5-8|few
CASSLGLNYGYTF
>TRBJ2-7|TRBV27|few
CASSLSPSGSYEQYF
>-|TRBV6-5|once
CASSYWGSSYEQYF
>TRBJ2-7|TRBV6-1|once
CASSEARGGQAYEQYF
>TRBJ2-1|TRBV21-1|-
CASSKYGGAENEQFF
>TRBJ1-1|TRBV6-5|-
CASSNQGNTEAFF
>TRBJ2-2|TRBV5-1|-
CASSSFDTGELFF
>TRBJ1-6|TRBV9|-
CASSVDLQGHSPLHF
>TRBJ1-1|TRBV19|-
CASSITPGTGGPNTEAFF
>TRBJ2-3|TRBV11-3|-
CASSTGTSGSTDTQYF
>TRBJ2-1|TRBV7-2|-
CASSSAIAGTYNEQFF
>TRBJ2-1|TRBV18|once
CASSRVQGVSEQFF
>TRBJ2-4|TRBV7-9|-
CASSLGQELQYF
>TRBJ2-7|TRBV5-1|-
CASSPLAGVSYEQYF
>TRBJ2-1|TRBV28|-
CASGGYEQFF
>TRBJ2-5|TRBV5-4|-
CASSGKVGGVQGTQYF
>TRBJ1-3|TRBV27|-
CASSLFSENSGNTIYF